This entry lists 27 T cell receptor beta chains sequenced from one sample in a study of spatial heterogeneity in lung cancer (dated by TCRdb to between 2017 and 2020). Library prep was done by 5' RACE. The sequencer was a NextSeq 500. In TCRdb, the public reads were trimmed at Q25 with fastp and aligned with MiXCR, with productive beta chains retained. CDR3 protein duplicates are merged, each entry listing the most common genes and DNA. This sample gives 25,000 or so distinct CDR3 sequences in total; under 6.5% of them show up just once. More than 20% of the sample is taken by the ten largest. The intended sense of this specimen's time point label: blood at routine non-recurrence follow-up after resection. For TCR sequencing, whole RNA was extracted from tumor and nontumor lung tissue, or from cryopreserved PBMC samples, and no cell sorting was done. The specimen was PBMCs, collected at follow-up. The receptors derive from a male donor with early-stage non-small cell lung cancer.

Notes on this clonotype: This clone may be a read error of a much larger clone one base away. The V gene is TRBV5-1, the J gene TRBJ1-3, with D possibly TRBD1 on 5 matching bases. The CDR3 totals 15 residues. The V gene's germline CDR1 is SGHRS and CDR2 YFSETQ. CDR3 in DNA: TGCCCCAGCAGCTTTGGGGGAAACTCTGGAAACACCATATATTTT. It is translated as CPSSFGGNSGNTIYF.

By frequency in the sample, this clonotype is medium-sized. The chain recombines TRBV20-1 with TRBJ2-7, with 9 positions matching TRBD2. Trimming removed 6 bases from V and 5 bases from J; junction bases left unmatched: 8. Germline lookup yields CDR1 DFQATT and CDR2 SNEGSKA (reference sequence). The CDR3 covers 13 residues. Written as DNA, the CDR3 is TGCAGTGCGGGGATTAGCGGGGGACACGAGCAGTACTTC. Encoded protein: CSAGISGGHEQYF.

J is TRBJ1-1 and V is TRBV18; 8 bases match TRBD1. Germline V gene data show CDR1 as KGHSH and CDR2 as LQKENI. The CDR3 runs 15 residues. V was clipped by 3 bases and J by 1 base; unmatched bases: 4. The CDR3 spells CASSPGTGSNTEAFF. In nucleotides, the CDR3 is TGTGCCAGCTCACCGGGGACAGGCTCGAACACTGAAGCTTTCTTT.

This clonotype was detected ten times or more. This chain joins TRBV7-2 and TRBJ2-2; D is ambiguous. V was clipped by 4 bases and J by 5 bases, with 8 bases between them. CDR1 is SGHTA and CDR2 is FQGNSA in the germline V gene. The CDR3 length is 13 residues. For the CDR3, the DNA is TGTGCCAGCAGCTGGACCCCTACCGGGGAGCTGTTTTTT. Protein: CASSWTPTGELFF.

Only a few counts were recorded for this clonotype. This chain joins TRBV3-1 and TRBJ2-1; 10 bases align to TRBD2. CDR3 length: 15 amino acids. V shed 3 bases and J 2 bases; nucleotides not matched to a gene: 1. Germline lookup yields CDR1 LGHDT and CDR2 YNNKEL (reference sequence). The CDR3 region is CASSHLAGAYNEQFF. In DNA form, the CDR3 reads TGTGCCAGCAGCCATCTAGCGGGGGCCTACAATGAGCAGTTCTTC.

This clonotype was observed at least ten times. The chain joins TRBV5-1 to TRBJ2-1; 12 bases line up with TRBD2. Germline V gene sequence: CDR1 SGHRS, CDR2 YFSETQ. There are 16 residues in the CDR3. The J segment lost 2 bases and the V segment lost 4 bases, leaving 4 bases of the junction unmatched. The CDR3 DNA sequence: TGCGCCAGCAGCACCTGGACTAGCGGGGCCTACAATGAGCAGTTCTTC. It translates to CASSTWTSGAYNEQFF.

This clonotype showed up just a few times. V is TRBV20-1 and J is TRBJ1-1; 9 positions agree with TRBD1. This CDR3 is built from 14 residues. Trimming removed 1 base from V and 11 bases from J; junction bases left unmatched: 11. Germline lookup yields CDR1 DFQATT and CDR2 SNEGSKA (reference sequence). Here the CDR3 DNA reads TGCAGTGCTAGAGTCGGGACAGGGAGTTGGGGGGCTTTCTTT. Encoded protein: CSARVGTGSWGAFF.

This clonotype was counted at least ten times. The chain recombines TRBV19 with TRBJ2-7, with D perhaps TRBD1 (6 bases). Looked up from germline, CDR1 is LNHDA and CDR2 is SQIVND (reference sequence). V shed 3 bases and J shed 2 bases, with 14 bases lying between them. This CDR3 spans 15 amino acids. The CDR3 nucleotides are TGTGCCAGTAGTATCACCTCAGGGGCGACCTACGAGCAGTACTTC. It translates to CASSITSGATYEQYF.

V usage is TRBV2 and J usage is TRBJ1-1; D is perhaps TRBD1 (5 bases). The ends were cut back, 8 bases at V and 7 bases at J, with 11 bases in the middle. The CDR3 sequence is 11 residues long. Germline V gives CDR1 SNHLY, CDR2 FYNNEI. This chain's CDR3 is CASWDYGEAFF. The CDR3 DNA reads TGTGCCAGCTGGGACTATGGTGAAGCTTTCTTT.

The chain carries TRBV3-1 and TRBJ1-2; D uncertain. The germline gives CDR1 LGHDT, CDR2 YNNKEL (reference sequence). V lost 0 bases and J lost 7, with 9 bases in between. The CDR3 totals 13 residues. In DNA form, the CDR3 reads TGTGCCAGCAGCCAAGATCGCGGGTTTGGCTACACCTTC. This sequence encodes CASSQDRGFGYTF.

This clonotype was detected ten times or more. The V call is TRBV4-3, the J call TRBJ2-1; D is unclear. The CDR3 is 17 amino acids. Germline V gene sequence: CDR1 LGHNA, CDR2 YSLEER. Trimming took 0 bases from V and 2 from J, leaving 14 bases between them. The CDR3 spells CASSQDFPARAYNEQFF. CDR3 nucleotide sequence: TGCGCCAGCAGCCAAGATTTTCCAGCCCGGGCCTACAATGAGCAGTTCTTC.

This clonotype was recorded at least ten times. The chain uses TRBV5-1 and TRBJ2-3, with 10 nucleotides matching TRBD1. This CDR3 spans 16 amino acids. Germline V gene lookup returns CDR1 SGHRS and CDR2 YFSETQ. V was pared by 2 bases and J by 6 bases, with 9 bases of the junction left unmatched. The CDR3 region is CASSFSGTGVGDTQYF. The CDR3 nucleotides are TGCGCCAGCAGCTTCTCCGGGACAGGGGTAGGGGATACGCAGTATTTT.

CDR3 loop: CAWVAGDPYGYTF. The CDR3 nucleotides are TGTGCCTGGGTGGCAGGGGATCCCTATGGCTACACCTTC. The V gene is TRBV30, the J gene TRBJ1-2, with D possibly TRBD1 on 6 matching bases. The CDR3 is 13 residues long. Germline V gene data show CDR1 as GTSNPN and CDR2 as SVGIG (reference sequence). V lost 5 bases and J 4 bases, leaving 14 bases between the germline ends.

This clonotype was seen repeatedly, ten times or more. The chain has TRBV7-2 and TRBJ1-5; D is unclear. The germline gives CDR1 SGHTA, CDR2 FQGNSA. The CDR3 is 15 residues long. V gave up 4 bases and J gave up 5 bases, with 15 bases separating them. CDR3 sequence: CASSSSGGLYQPQHF. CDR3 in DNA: TGTGCCAGCAGCTCCTCCGGAGGGCTCTATCAGCCCCAGCATTTT. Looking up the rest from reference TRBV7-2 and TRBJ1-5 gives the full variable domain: GAGVSQSPSNKVTEKGKDVELRCDPISGHTALYWYRQSLGQGLEFLIYFQGNSAPDKSGLPSDRFSAERTGGSVSTLTIQRTQQEDSAVYLCASSSSGGLYQPQHFGDGTRLSIL.

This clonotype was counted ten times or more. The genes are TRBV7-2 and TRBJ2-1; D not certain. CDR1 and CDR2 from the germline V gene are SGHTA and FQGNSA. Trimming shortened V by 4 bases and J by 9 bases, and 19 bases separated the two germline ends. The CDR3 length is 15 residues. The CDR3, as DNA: TGTGCCAGCAGCTCGACCGTAATTAAACGCGGTGAGCAGTTCTTC. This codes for CASSSTVIKRGEQFF.

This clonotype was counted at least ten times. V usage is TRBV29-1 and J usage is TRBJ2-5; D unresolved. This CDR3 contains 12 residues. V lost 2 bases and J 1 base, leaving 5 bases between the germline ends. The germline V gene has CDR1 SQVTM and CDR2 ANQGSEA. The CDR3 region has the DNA TGCAGCGTTGAACACCCCCAAGAGACCCAGTACTTC. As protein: CSVEHPQETQYF.

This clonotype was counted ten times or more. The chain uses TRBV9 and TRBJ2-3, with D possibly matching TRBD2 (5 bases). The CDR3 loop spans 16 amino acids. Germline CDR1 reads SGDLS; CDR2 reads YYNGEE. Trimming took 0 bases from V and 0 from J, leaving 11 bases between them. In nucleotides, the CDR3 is TGTGCCAGCAGCGTAGAAGAGGGTTCTAGCACAGATACGCAGTATTTT. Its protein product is CASSVEEGSSTDTQYF.

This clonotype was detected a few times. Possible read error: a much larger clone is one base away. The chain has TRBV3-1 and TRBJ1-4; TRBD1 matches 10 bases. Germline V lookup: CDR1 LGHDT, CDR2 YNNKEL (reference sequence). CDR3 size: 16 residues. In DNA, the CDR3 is TGTGCCAGCAGCCACGGACAGGGGGGACTTAATGGAAAACTGTTTTTT. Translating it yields CASSHGQGGLNGKLFF.

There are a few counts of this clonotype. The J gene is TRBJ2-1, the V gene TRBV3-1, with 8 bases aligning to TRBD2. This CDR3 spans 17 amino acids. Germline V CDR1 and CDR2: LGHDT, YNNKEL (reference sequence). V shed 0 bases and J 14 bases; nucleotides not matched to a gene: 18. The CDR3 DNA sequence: TGTGCCAGCAGCCAAGATCAAGCTAGCGGGCGGGCTAACGGTGAGTTCTTC. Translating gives CASSQDQASGRANGEFF.

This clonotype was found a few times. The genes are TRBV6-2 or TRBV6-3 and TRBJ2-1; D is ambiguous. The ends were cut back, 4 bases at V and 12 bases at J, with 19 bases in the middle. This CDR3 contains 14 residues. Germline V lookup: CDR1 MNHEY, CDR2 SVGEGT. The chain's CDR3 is CASSLGIYNDGQFF. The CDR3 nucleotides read TGTGCCAGCAGTTTGGGGATCTACAATGATGGGCAGTTCTTC.

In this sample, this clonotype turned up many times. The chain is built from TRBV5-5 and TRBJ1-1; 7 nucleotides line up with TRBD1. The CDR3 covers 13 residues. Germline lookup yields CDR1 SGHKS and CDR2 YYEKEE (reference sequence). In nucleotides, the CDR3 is TGTGCAAACGGACAGGAGTCGAACACTGAAGCTTTCTTT. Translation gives CANGQESNTEAFF.

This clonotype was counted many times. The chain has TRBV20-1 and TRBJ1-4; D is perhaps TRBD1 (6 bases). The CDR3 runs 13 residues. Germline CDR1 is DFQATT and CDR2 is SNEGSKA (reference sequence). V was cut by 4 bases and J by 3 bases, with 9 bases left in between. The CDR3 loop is CSAKDSPNEKLFF. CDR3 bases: TGCAGTGCTAAGGACAGCCCTAATGAAAAACTGTTTTTT.

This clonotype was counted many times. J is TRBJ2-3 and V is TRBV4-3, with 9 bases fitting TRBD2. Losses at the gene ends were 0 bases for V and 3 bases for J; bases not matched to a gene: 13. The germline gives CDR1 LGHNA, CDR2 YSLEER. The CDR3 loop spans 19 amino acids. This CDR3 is CASSQDPPLSGGWTDTQYF. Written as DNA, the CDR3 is TGCGCCAGCAGCCAAGATCCACCACTTAGCGGGGGATGGACAGATACGCAGTATTTT.

CDR3 sequence: CAWGWWGGDNEQFF. In DNA form, the CDR3 reads TGTGCCTGGGGGTGGTGGGGAGGTGACAATGAGCAGTTCTTC. The rearrangement uses TRBV30 and TRBJ2-1; weak D call: TRBD2 (6 bases). This CDR3 contains 14 residues. Germline values: CDR1 GTSNPN, CDR2 SVGIG (reference sequence). Trimming removed 5 bases at V and 5 bases at J, with 16 bases between.

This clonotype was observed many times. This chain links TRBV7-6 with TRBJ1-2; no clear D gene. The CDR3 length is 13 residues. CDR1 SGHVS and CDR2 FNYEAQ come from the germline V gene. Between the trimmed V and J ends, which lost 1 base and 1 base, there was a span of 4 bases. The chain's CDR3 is CASSLGDNYGYTF. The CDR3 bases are TGTGCCAGCAGCTTAGGAGATAACTATGGCTACACCTTC.

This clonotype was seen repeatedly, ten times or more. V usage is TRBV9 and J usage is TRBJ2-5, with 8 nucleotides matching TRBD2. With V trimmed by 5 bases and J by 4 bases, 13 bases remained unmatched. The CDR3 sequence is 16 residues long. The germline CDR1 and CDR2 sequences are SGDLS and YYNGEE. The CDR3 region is CASSTLLASGRETQYF. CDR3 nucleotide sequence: TGTGCCAGCAGTACCCTTCTGGCTAGCGGGCGAGAGACCCAGTACTTC.

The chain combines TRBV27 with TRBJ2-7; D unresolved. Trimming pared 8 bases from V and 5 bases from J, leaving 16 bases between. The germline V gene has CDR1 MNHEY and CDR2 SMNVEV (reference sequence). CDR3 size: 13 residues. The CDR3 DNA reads TGTGCCAGCCGCAGACACTCGGTGGACGAGCAGTACTTC. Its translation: CASRRHSVDEQYF.